Listed here is a single T cell receptor beta chain. V lost 5 bases and J lost 4, with 12 bases in between. Germline CDR1 SGHAT, CDR2 FQNNGV. The CDR3 consists of 13 residues. The record originates from a study of T cell responses to AZD1222 COVID-19 vaccine. TCRdb's table, derived via immunoSEQ multiplex PCR, lists solely in-frame clones and lacks some. The sample lists approximately 150,000 clones, approximately 88% occurring once. The chain uses TRBV11-2 and TRBJ2-7, with D possibly being TRBD1 (6 bases). This clonotype was sampled from an adult in good health. The starting material was peripheral blood, obtained on day 0 of AZD1222 vaccination. In DNA form, the CDR3 reads TGTGCCAGCAGCACCCAACAGGGTTACGAGCAGTACTTC. Encoded protein: CASSTQQGYEQYF.